The 4 T cell receptor beta chains listed next were all sequenced from one sample in a study of blood T cell repertoires in COVID-19. Sequenced by immunoSEQ multiplex PCR; TCRdb stores in-frame clones only, minus some. The data contain over 95,000 clones, about four fifths of them singletons. Sequencing was carried out using peripheral blood. The receptor set was obtained from a human donor in a cohort sampled during active COVID-19.

This clone was detected once. This rearrangement joins TRBV25-1 to TRBJ1-6; TRBD1 might be the D (6 bases). V lost 2 bases and J 4 bases, leaving 6 bases between the germline ends. CDR3 length equals 14 residues. Germline CDR1 MGHDK, CDR2 SYGVNS. CDR3 sequence: CASSETGYNSPLHF. The CDR3 DNA follows: TGTGCCAGCAGTGAAACAGGGTATAATTCACCCCTCCACTTT.

The CDR3 DNA reads TGTGCCTGGACGGACAGGGCTGCGGGAAACACCATATATTTT. Protein product: CAWTDRAAGNTIYF. The chain joins TRBV30 to TRBJ1-3, with 8 bases matching TRBD1. The CDR3 loop spans 14 amino acids. With V trimmed by 4 bases and J by 4 bases, 6 bases remained unmatched. Germline loops: CDR1 GTSNPN, CDR2 SVGIG (reference sequence).

The V gene is TRBV6-5, the J gene TRBJ1-1; TRBD1 agrees at 8 bases. The V segment lost 2 bases and the J segment 1 base; nucleotides outside the gene matches: 0. The CDR3 spans 14 residues. Germline values: CDR1 MNHEY, CDR2 SVGAGI. The CDR3 sequence is CASSYDRGNTEAFF. For the CDR3, the DNA is TGTGCCAGCAGTTACGACAGGGGGAACACTGAAGCTTTCTTT.

This chain joins TRBV27 and TRBJ1-5, with TRBD1 matching 9 bases. The CDR3 sequence is 14 residues long. With 4 bases clipped from V and 10 bases from J, the junction kept 8 bases outside the gene matches. Germline V gene data show CDR1 as MNHEY and CDR2 as SMNVEV (reference sequence). The CDR3 sequence: CASSSGQGRLPQHF. The CDR3 bases are TGTGCCAGCAGTTCCGGACAGGGGAGACTTCCCCAGCATTTT.